The text below deals with one T cell receptor (beta chain). Its antigen is still unknown. Trimming shortened V by 7 bases and J by 5 bases, and 12 bases separated the two germline ends. CDR3 length equals 13 residues. CDR1 SNHLY and CDR2 FYNNEI come from the germline V gene. TCRdb re-derived calls from the 5' RACE reads in MiXCR, one entry per CDR3 protein. The sample lists fewer than 650,000 distinct CDR3 sequences, about an eighth occurring once. These data come from a study of CD8 T cells in ankylosing spondylitis. Study outcomes and limitations: A motif of 7 to 9 highly homologous TCR beta variants was seen as apparently characteristic of ankylosing spondylitis blood. Before this, some motif variants had been reported in reactive arthritis synovial fluid and blood.

The chain links TRBV2 to TRBJ2-1; D is unresolved. The TCR originated in a male donor with ankylosing spondylitis. Sequencing was performed on blood, either unsorted or a sorted T cell fraction (not recorded which). CDR3 in DNA: TGTGCCAGCAAAAGGCCAGTAAACAATGAGCAGTTCTTC. Amino acid sequence: CASKRPVNNEQFF.